These 13 T cell receptor beta chains share one sample of origin, sequenced in a study of identical twins. TCRdb used MiXCR to reprocess the 5' RACE reads, holding one entry per CDR3 protein. The sample yields some 690,000 distinct CDR3 sequences, 20% to 25% seen once. The data were also submitted as part of a second study, on T cells expressing NK-cell markers.

The sequenced sample consisted of PBMCs. These receptors all come from a woman under 30 in good health.

This clonotype has only a few counts. The chain uses TRBV2 and TRBJ2-2; D perhaps matches TRBD1 (5 bases). V dropped 2 bases and J dropped 1 base, with 11 bases sitting between them. Looked up from germline, CDR1 is SNHLY and CDR2 is FYNNEI. The CDR3 contains 16 residues. CDR3 bases: TGTGCCAGCAGTGAAAGTTGGACACAGAACACCGGGGAGCTGTTTTTT. This gives the protein CASSESWTQNTGELFF.

The chain is built from TRBV21-1 and TRBJ2-5. TRBV21-1 is an annotated pseudogene. This CDR3 contains 12 residues. CDR3 protein: CASSNFKETQYF. The CDR3 DNA reads TGTGCCAGCAGCAACTTTAAAGAGACCCAGTACTTC.

The V call is TRBV7-2, the J call TRBJ2-7; D might be TRBD2 (5 bases). The V and J ends lost 5 bases and 2 bases respectively, with 13 bases between them. CDR3 size: 14 residues. Germline V gene lookup returns CDR1 SGHTA and CDR2 FQGNSA. The CDR3 loop is CASSPYGVPYEQYF. The DNA for the CDR3 is TGTGCCAGCAGCCCCTACGGGGTGCCCTACGAGCAGTACTTC. The whole variable domain, filled in from reference TRBV7-2 and TRBJ2-7, reads GAGVSQSPSNKVTEKGKDVELRCDPISGHTALYWYRQSLGQGLEFLIYFQGNSAPDKSGLPSDRFSAERTGGSVSTLTIQRTQQEDSAVYLCASSPYGVPYEQYFGPGTRLTVT.

This clonotype was counted many times. This rearrangement joins TRBV12-3 or TRBV12-4 to TRBJ1-1; D gene ambiguous. V lost 3 bases and J lost 4, with 3 bases in between. This CDR3 spans 11 amino acids. CDR3 bases: TGTGCCAGCAGTTTTTTCACTGAAGCTTTCTTT. Residues: CASSFFTEAFF.

This clonotype was detected many times. The rearrangement uses TRBV6-2 or TRBV6-3 and TRBJ1-6; the D gene is possibly TRBD1 (5 bases). Trimming cost V 0 bases and J 16 bases, with 10 bases left between them. The CDR3 runs to 12 residues. Germline CDR1 reads MNHEY; CDR2 reads SVGEGT. As DNA, the CDR3 is TGTGCCAGCAGTTACTCCGGGACTGATCTCCACTTT. It encodes CASSYSGTDLHF.

Only a few counts were recorded for this clonotype. The chain combines TRBV21-1 with TRBJ2-1; whether TRBD1, the table's D call, matches the DNA was not checked. TRBV21-1 is a pseudogene locus. This CDR3 comprises 15 residues. Here the CDR3 DNA reads TGTGCCAGCAGCACCCGGGACAGGGGCTCGTATGAGCAGTTCTTC. Its translation: CASSTRDRGSYEQFF.

The rearrangement uses TRBV4-3 and TRBJ2-3; the match to TRBD2 covers 11 bases. The CDR3 is made up of 17 amino acids. Germline CDR1 is LGHNA and CDR2 is YSLEER. V lost 5 bases and J lost 3; bases outside the gene matches: 10. In nucleotides, the CDR3 is TGCGCCAGCAGCGAAGTCGGTACTAGCGGGAGAACAGATACGCAGTATTTT. Its translation: CASSEVGTSGRTDTQYF.

This clonotype was picked up a small number of times. The chain is built from TRBV10-2 and TRBJ2-4; D is possibly TRBD1 or TRBD2 (5 bases each). The CDR3 runs to 16 residues. V lost 6 bases, J lost 0 bases, and 15 bases lay in between. CDR1 is WSHSY and CDR2 is SAAADI in the germline V gene. CDR3 in DNA: TGCGCCAGCAGCCAAAGGGGAGAACTAGCCAAAAACATTCAGTACTTC. Its translation: CASSQRGELAKNIQYF.

This clonotype has just a few counts. This chain uses TRBV20-1 with TRBJ2-7; 10 nucleotides agree with TRBD1. Germline CDR1 reads DFQATT; CDR2 reads SNEGSKA (reference sequence). The CDR3 is 14 residues long. Trimming took 6 bases from V and 0 from J; bases not matched to a gene: 5. This CDR3 is CSAPRDRGSYEQYF. Written as DNA, the CDR3 is TGCAGTGCCCCACGGGACAGGGGCTCCTACGAGCAGTACTTC.

This clonotype was found a few times. The genes are TRBV4-1 and TRBJ2-7, with 7 bases fitting TRBD1. The CDR3 length is 15 residues. Germline CDR1 and CDR2: MGHRA and YSYEKL. The V segment lost 1 base and the J segment 5 bases; nucleotides outside the gene matches: 8. CDR3 protein: CASSQVTGQVHEQYF. The CDR3 DNA is TGCGCCAGCAGCCAAGTCACTGGACAGGTTCACGAGCAGTACTTC.

This chain joins TRBV7-9 and TRBJ1-1; 7 nucleotides line up with TRBD1. This CDR3 spans 16 amino acids. J lost 4 bases, V lost 0 bases, and 8 bases had no gene match. CDR1 and CDR2 (germline): SEHNR, FQNEAQ (reference sequence). CDR3 protein: CASSLALGRGSTEAFF. In DNA form, the CDR3 reads TGTGCCAGCAGCTTAGCGCTTGGCAGGGGGAGCACTGAAGCTTTCTTT.

This clonotype was picked up a small number of times. V is TRBV7-6 and J is TRBJ2-7, with 7 bases identical to TRBD2. Germline CDR1 reads SGHVS; CDR2 reads FNYEAQ. This CDR3 is built from 14 residues. The V and J ends lost 5 bases and 0 bases, in that order; junction bases with no gene match: 4. The CDR3 nucleotides are TGTGCCAGCAGCGCGCGGGGGAGCTCCTACGAGCAGTACTTC. Its translation: CASSARGSSYEQYF.

This clonotype was detected ten times or more. The rearrangement uses TRBV29-1 and TRBJ1-1, with D possibly being TRBD1 (5 bases). This CDR3 has 10 amino acids. V lost 5 bases, J lost 10 bases, and 11 bases lay in between. Germline lookup yields CDR1 SQVTM and CDR2 ANQGSEA. The CDR3 sequence is CSVYQGAAFF. In DNA form, the CDR3 reads TGCAGCGTTTACCAGGGCGCAGCTTTCTTT.